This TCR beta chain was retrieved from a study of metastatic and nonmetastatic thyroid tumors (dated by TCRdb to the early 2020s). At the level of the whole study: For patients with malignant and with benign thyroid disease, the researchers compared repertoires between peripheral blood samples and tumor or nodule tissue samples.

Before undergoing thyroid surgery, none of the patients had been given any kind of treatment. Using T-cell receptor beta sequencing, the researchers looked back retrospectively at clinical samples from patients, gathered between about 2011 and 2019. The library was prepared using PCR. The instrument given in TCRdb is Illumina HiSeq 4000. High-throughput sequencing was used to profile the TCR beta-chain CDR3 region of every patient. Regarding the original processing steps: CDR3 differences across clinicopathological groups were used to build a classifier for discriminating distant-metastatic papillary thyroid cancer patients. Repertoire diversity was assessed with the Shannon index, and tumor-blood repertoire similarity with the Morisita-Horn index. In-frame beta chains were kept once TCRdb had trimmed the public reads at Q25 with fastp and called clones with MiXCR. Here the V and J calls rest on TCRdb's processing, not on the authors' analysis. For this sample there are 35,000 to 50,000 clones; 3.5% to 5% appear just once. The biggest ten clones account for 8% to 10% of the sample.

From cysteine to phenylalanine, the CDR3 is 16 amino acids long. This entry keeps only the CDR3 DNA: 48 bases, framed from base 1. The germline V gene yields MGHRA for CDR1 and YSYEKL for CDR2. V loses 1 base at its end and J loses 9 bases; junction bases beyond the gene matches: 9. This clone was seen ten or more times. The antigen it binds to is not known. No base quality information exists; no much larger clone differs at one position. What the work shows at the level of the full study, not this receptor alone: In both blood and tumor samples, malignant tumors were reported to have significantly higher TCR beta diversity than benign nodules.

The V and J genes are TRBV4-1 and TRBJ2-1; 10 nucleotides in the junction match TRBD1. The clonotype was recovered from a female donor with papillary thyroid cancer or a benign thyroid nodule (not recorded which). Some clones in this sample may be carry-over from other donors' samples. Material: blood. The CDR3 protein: CASSQVGTGDSGEQFF. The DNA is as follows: TGCGCCAGCAGCCAAGTCGGGACAGGGGACAGTGGTGAGCAGTTCTTC.